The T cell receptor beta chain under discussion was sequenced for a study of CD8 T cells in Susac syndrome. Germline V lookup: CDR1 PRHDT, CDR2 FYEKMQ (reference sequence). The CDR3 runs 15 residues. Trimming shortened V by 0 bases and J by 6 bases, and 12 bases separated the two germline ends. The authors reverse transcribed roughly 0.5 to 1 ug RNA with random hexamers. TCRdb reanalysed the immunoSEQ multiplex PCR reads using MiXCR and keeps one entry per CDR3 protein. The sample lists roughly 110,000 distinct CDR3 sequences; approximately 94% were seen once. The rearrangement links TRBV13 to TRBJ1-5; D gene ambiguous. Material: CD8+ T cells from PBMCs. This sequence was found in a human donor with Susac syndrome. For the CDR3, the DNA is TGTGCCAGCAGCTTAGGCCCAGCCGACGGTCAGCCCCAGCATTTT. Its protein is CASSLGPADGQPQHF.